The rows below give T cell receptor beta chains drawn from one sample of a study of cytomegalovirus exposure and HLA in healthy donors. The method was immunoSEQ multiplex PCR; TCRdb's version includes in-frame clones alone and lacks a portion of them. Of 140,000 or so clones listed, roughly two thirds are singletons. Material: PBMCs. Every receptor here comes from a male donor in good health and CMV-seronegative. The CDR3 runs from the conserved cysteine through the conserved F or W. A D gene is named only where the DNA matches it firmly. The size entry is marked missing in some rows and otherwise reads once, few, many or a size class.

d_gene	v_gene	abundance	j_gene	CDR3nt	CDR3aa
.	TRBV5-6	.	TRBJ2-7	TGTGCCAGCAGCTCCTACGGTGGGCAGGGGGGCTACGAGCAGTACTTC	CASSSYGGQGGYEQYF
.	TRBV18	.	TRBJ1-1	TGTGCCAGCTCACCGCAAAAGAACACCGAAGCTTTCTTT	CASSPQKNTEAFF
.	TRBV19	.	TRBJ2-7	TGTGCCAGTAGTATTATAGCGACCTACGAGCAGTACTTC	CASSIIATYEQYF
TRBD2	TRBV4-3	.	TRBJ2-1	TGCGCCAGCAGCCAATTCGGGGGGGGACAAGATGAGCAGTTCTTC	CASSQFGGGQDEQFF
TRBD1	TRBV6-6	.	TRBJ2-7	TGTGCCAGCAGTTACTCTGGGACAGGGGACTCCTACGAGCAGTACTTC	CASSYSGTGDSYEQYF
TRBD1	TRBV12-5	.	TRBJ2-5	TGTGCTAGTGGCCTCGGACAGGACCAAGAGACCCAGTACTTC	CASGLGQDQETQYF
.	TRBV7-6	.	TRBJ1-3	TGTGCCAGCAGCTTACTCCCAGGCCGCTCTGGAAACACCATATATTTT	CASSLLPGRSGNTIYF
TRBD2	TRBV5-8	.	TRBJ2-5	TGTGCCAGCAGCTCCTATCTCCATCCGAGCGGGGTGAATCAAGAGACCCAGTACTTC	CASSSYLHPSGVNQETQYF
.	TRBV5-6	.	TRBJ1-2	TGTGCCAGCAGCTTCGGGACTCCCAATGGCTACACCTTC	CASSFGTPNGYTF
.	TRBV4-3	.	TRBJ1-5	TGCGCCAGCAGCCAACGTACAGGGTGGGCTCAGCCCCAGCATTTT	CASSQRTGWAQPQHF
TRBD1	TRBV27	few	TRBJ1-5	TGTGCCAGCAGTTCCGGGACAGGGGGCAATCAGCCCCAGCATTTT	CASSSGTGGNQPQHF
.	TRBV5-1	.	TRBJ2-7	TGCGCCAGCAGCTTCCCGGGTGGCGAGCAGTACTTC	CASSFPGGEQYF
.	TRBV19	.	TRBJ2-2	TGTGCCAGTAGTATAGCACACCCCGGGGAGCTGTTTTTT	CASSIAHPGELFF
TRBD2	TRBV5-1	.	TRBJ2-1	TGCGCCAGCAGCTTCACCGGGGGGGCAGGTTACAATGAGCAGTTCTTC	CASSFTGGAGYNEQFF
.	TRBV19	.	TRBJ2-6	TGTGCCAGTCAGGGATCTGGGGCCAACGTCCTGACTTTC	CASQGSGANVLTF
TRBD2	TRBV2	.	TRBJ2-1	TGTGCCAGCACCACAACTAGCGGGGTTGCAAATGAGCAGTTCTTC	CASTTTSGVANEQFF
TRBD2	TRBV2	few	TRBJ2-5	TGTGCCAGCAGTGAAGCATGGAGGGGGACTAGCGGGGCCAAGGGAGAGACCCAGTACTTC	CASSEAWRGTSGAKGETQYF
.	TRBV7-9	once	TRBJ2-7	TGTGCCAGCAGCTCCCCAGACAGGGAGCAGTACTTC	CASSSPDREQYF
.	TRBV7-9	.	TRBJ1-1	TGTGCCAGCAGCCGACGGAGCGAAGCTTTCTTT	CASSRRSEAFF
TRBD1	TRBV19	.	TRBJ1-1	TGTGCCAGTAACAGGGGGGGAATTGGGAACACTGAAGCTTTCTTT	CASNRGGIGNTEAFF
.	TRBV9	once	TRBJ2-5	TGTGCCGGCAGCGTACGAGGGGGTCAAGAGACCCAGTACTTC	CAGSVRGGQETQYF
TRBD2	TRBV15	.	TRBJ2-1	TGTGCCACCAGCAGTCCTCTAGCGGGGACTCTTTACAATGAGCAGTTCTTC	CATSSPLAGTLYNEQFF
TRBD2	TRBV6-4	.	TRBJ2-2	TGTGCCAGCAGTGACTCTTTGGCGGGGGGGCCGAACACCGGGGAGCTGTTTTTT	CASSDSLAGGPNTGELFF
.	TRBV5-1	.	TRBJ2-7	TGCGCCAGCAGCTTGAGACGAGAAGGACAGAGCTCCTACGAGCAGTACTTC	CASSLRREGQSSYEQYF
.	TRBV7-2	.	TRBJ1-1	TGTGCCAGCAGCTTAGTCGGGGGAATGAACACTGAAGCTTTCTTT	CASSLVGGMNTEAFF
.	TRBV5-1	.	TRBJ2-7	TGCGCCAGCAGCTTGGCCAGGGGCTACGAGCAGTACTTC	CASSLARGYEQYF
.	TRBV30	.	TRBJ1-5	TGTGCCTGGAGTGTAGGCCAGGTCAATCAGCCCCAGCATTTT	CAWSVGQVNQPQHF
.	TRBV6-5	few	TRBJ1-2	TGTGCCAGCAGTTACTCGACCGGACTCAACTATGGCTACACCTTC	CASSYSTGLNYGYTF
.	TRBV5-1	.	TRBJ1-1	TGCGCCAGCAGCTTGTGGGTACCGGGGGGCGCGACTGAAGCTTTCTTT	CASSLWVPGGATEAFF